The 22 T cell receptor beta chains below all came from one sample that was sequenced in a study of cytomegalovirus exposure and HLA in healthy donors. Produced via immunoSEQ multiplex PCR; TCRdb's table is partial and in-frame only. The table has some 180,000 clones, approximately 86% seen once; the top ten hold 6% to 8%. Sequenced input: PBMCs. Source of these receptors: a young man in good health and CMV-seropositive.

This clone came up a few times. V gene TRBV2 combines with J gene TRBJ2-7; weak D call: TRBD2 (6 bases). The CDR3 runs 12 residues. Trimming removed 10 bases at V and 11 bases at J, with 21 bases between. Germline-derived CDR1 and CDR2 are SNHLY and FYNNEI. Written as DNA, the CDR3 is TGTGCCACCAGAACCGCGGGGCCTCCGGAGTACTTC. This sequence encodes CATRTAGPPEYF.

The chain employs TRBV5-6 and TRBJ1-6; D possibly corresponds to TRBD1 (6 bases). The V and J ends lost 6 bases and 8 bases respectively, with 18 bases between them. Germline CDR1 SGHDT, CDR2 YYEEEE. This CDR3 region has 15 residues. This CDR3 is CASTELTGLDSPLHF. CDR3 coding DNA: TGTGCCAGCACCGAATTAACAGGGTTGGATTCACCCCTCCACTTT.

The V and J genes are TRBV7-6 and TRBJ2-1; D unresolved. Germline V gives CDR1 SGHVS, CDR2 FNYEAQ. The CDR3 is 15 residues long. Trimming cost V 5 bases and J 10 bases, with 21 bases left between them. The CDR3 coding sequence is TGTGCCAGCAGCCCACCACTTACCCGAGGCGACGAGCAGTTCTTC. It translates to CASSPPLTRGDEQFF.

V and J are TRBV7-3 and TRBJ2-2; 10 nucleotides agree with TRBD1. This CDR3 has 14 amino acids. The junction had 6 bases not matched to a gene; V was cut back by 6 bases and J by 8 bases. CDR1 and CDR2 (germline): SGHTA, FQGTGA. The CDR3 is CASRRGQGTGELFF. CDR3 bases: TGTGCCAGCAGAAGGGGACAGGGGACTGGGGAGCTGTTTTTT.

V gene TRBV5-1 combines with J gene TRBJ2-3, with TRBD1 as a possible D gene (6 bases). Between the trimmed V and J ends, which lost 3 bases and 3 bases, there was a span of 23 bases. Germline assignment: CDR1 SGHRS and CDR2 YFSETQ. This CDR3 is built from 18 residues. As DNA, the CDR3 is TGCGCCAGCAGCTCCGGTGGGGGCGGAGACTTGAAGACAGATACGCAGTATTTT. Its protein is CASSSGGGGDLKTDTQYF.

This sequence joins TRBV28 and TRBJ1-5, with 7 nucleotides matching TRBD1. This CDR3 has 15 residues. V shed 5 bases and J 1 base; nucleotides not matched to a gene: 5. CDR1 MDHEN and CDR2 SYDVKM come from the germline V gene. CDR3 nucleotides: TGTGCCAGCAGTAACAGGGGTTCGAGCAATCAGCCCCAGCATTTT. This gives the protein CASSNRGSSNQPQHF.

V and J are TRBV5-1 and TRBJ1-2; D possibly corresponds to TRBD1 (5 bases). CDR1 is SGHRS and CDR2 is YFSETQ in the germline V gene. The CDR3 extends over 16 amino acids. V was trimmed by 2 bases and J by 0 bases, leaving 14 bases between them. CDR3 coding DNA: TGCGCCAGCAGCTTCGGACATATGGGGGCTAACTATGGCTACACCTTC. Its protein is CASSFGHMGANYGYTF.

The chain has TRBV4-3 and TRBJ1-2; D might be TRBD1 (5 bases). Germline values: CDR1 LGHNA, CDR2 YSLEER. CDR3 length: 15 amino acids. The V gene lost 0 bases and the J gene lost 2 bases, with 10 bases spanning the gap. CDR3 in DNA: TGCGCCAGCAGCCAAGATTGGGGCAGCAACTATGGCTACACCTTC. Protein: CASSQDWGSNYGYTF.

The CDR3 region is CASSLLPGLAGSTDTQYF. The CDR3 nucleotides read TGCGCCAGCAGCCTGCTGCCGGGGCTAGCGGGATCCACAGATACGCAGTATTTT. The chain combines TRBV4-1 with TRBJ2-3; 9 bases map to TRBD2. The CDR3 is 18 amino acids. Looked up from germline, CDR1 is MGHRA and CDR2 is YSYEKL. V dropped 4 bases and J dropped 2; count of bases not matched to a gene: 13.

This clone was found a few times. CDR3 protein: CASSPNTGNQPQHF. CDR3 nucleotide sequence: TGTGCCAGCTCACCGAATACGGGCAATCAGCCCCAGCATTTT. J is TRBJ1-5 and V is TRBV18, with D hard to call. V was cut by 3 bases and J by 2 bases, with 8 bases left in between. The CDR3 covers 14 residues. Germline CDR1 KGHSH, CDR2 LQKENI.

This chain connects TRBV5-4 to TRBJ2-5, with no clear D. Trimming left V 0 bases short and J 5 bases short, with 17 bases between. CDR1 and CDR2 from the germline V gene are SGHNT and YYREEE (reference sequence). The CDR3 has 16 residues. The CDR3 here is CASSLGGFDLGETQYF. CDR3 in DNA: TGTGCCAGCAGCTTGGGTGGCTTCGACTTGGGGGAGACCCAGTACTTC.

The J gene is TRBJ2-1, the V gene TRBV9; 8 nucleotides agree with TRBD2. The CDR3 extends over 15 amino acids. Germline V CDR1 and CDR2: SGDLS, YYNGEE. The J segment lost 2 bases and the V segment lost 5 bases, leaving 6 bases of the junction unmatched. This CDR3 reads CASSLSGNTYNEQFF. The CDR3 nucleotides read TGTGCCAGCAGTCTTAGCGGGAACACCTACAATGAGCAGTTCTTC. Supplemented by reference TRBV9 and TRBJ2-1, the full variable domain reads DSGVTQTPKHLITATGQRVTLRCSPRSGDLSVYWYQQSLDQGLQFLIQYYNGEERAKGNILERFSAQQFPDLHSELNLSSLELGDSALYFCASSLSGNTYNEQFFGPGTRLTVL.

The rearrangement links TRBV30 to TRBJ1-5; 7 positions match TRBD1. Germline-derived CDR1 and CDR2 are GTSNPN and SVGIG (reference sequence). The CDR3 is made up of 14 amino acids. With 8 bases clipped from V and 4 bases from J, the junction kept 11 bases outside the gene matches. CDR3 loop: CAHSTGTANQPQHF. The CDR3 DNA sequence: TGTGCCCACAGTACGGGGACAGCAAATCAGCCCCAGCATTTT. Supplemented by reference TRBV30 and TRBJ1-5, the full variable domain reads SQTIHQWPATLVQPVGSPLSLECTVEGTSNPNLYWYRQAAGRGLQLLFYSVGIGQISSEVPQNLSASRPQDRQFILSSKKLLLSDSGFYLCAHSTGTANQPQHFGDGTRLSIL.

The rearrangement joins TRBV9 to TRBJ2-1; unclear D gene. The V end lost 2 bases, the J end lost 9 bases, and 15 bases lay between the germline ends. The CDR3 sequence is 14 residues long. Germline V gene sequence: CDR1 SGDLS, CDR2 YYNGEE. Here the CDR3 reads CASSVDTAPVEQFF. DNA for the CDR3: TGTGCCAGCAGCGTTGACACTGCCCCCGTTGAGCAGTTCTTC. Filled out from reference TRBV9 and TRBJ2-1, the complete variable domain reads DSGVTQTPKHLITATGQRVTLRCSPRSGDLSVYWYQQSLDQGLQFLIQYYNGEERAKGNILERFSAQQFPDLHSELNLSSLELGDSALYFCASSVDTAPVEQFFGPGTRLTVL.

The genes are TRBV29-1 and TRBJ1-1; the D gene is possibly TRBD1 (6 bases). This CDR3 has 13 residues. Germline CDR1 SQVTM, CDR2 ANQGSEA. The germline V and J ends were trimmed by 7 bases and 1 base, with 13 bases remaining between them. The CDR3, as DNA: TGCAGCGCCGCCCGGGACACGAACACTGAAGCTTTCTTT. Protein product: CSAARDTNTEAFF.

This chain connects TRBV28 to TRBJ1-1; no clear D. Looked up from germline, CDR1 is MDHEN and CDR2 is SYDVKM. This CDR3 has 19 amino acids. Between the trimmed V and J ends, which lost 4 bases and 2 bases, there was a span of 26 bases. CDR3 sequence: CASSSSPLAGGTQNTEAFF. The CDR3 bases are TGTGCCAGCAGTTCATCCCCTCTAGCGGGCGGTACCCAAAACACTGAAGCTTTCTTT.

This chain uses TRBV15 with TRBJ1-5; no clear D. This CDR3 is 13 amino acids long. The V and J ends lost 7 bases and 0 bases respectively, with 7 bases between them. CDR1 is LNHNV and CDR2 is YYDKDF in the germline V gene (reference sequence). The CDR3 coding sequence is TGTGCCACCAAAGGTTATAGCAATCAGCCCCAGCATTTT. Translation gives CATKGYSNQPQHF. The entire variable domain, with the rest obtained from reference TRBV15 and TRBJ1-5, is as follows: DAMVIQNPRYQVTQFGKPVTLSCSQTLNHNVMYWYQQKSSQAPKLLFHYYDKDFNNEADTPDNFQSRRPNTSFCFLDIRSPGLGDTAMYLCATKGYSNQPQHFGDGTRLSIL.

The genes are TRBV28 and TRBJ2-7, with D perhaps TRBD1 or TRBD2 (5 bases each). CDR3 length equals 13 residues. The V end lost 9 bases, the J end lost 0 bases, and 12 bases lay between the germline ends. Per germline, CDR1 MDHEN and CDR2 SYDVKM. The CDR3 region has the DNA TGTGCCAGTGGGACCGGGACCTCCTACGAGCAGTACTTC. It translates to CASGTGTSYEQYF.

The V gene is TRBV4-1, the J gene TRBJ2-7; D tentatively fits TRBD1 or TRBD2 (6 bases each). The CDR3 consists of 14 residues. The germline CDR1 and CDR2 sequences are MGHRA and YSYEKL. Trimming took off 3 bases at V and 3 bases at J, with 12 bases between the two ends. CDR3 in DNA: TGCGCCAGCAGCCAGCTAGGGGGGAACTACGAGCAGTACTTC. Translating gives CASSQLGGNYEQYF.

The gene calls are TRBV29-1 and TRBJ2-7; no definite D call. Trimming removed 4 bases at V and 4 bases at J, with 11 bases between. This CDR3 is 12 amino acids long. Per the germline V gene, CDR1 is SQVTM and CDR2 is ANQGSEA. CDR3 amino acids: CSVAEVGYEQYF. Here the CDR3 DNA reads TGCAGCGTTGCAGAGGTGGGTTACGAGCAGTACTTC.

The J gene is TRBJ2-7, the V gene TRBV7-2; weak D call: TRBD1 (5 bases). V lost 4 bases, J lost 3 bases, and 7 bases lay in between. This CDR3 region has 12 residues. Germline V gives CDR1 SGHTA, CDR2 FQGNSA. CDR3: CASSSDIYEQYF. CDR3 nucleotides: TGTGCCAGCAGCTCGGACATCTACGAGCAGTACTTC.

This clone was seen once. The chain uses TRBV7-7 and TRBJ2-5, with 7 bases fitting TRBD1. The germline CDR1 and CDR2 sequences are SSHAT and FNYEAQ (reference sequence). Germline trimming cut 5 bases from V and 7 bases from J; bases unmatched to any gene: 7. This CDR3 is built from 13 residues. The CDR3 protein is CASSQDRDLTQYF. The CDR3, as DNA: TGTGCCAGCAGCCAAGACAGGGATCTGACCCAGTACTTC.